These T cell receptor beta chains were read from a single sample in a study of tumor and adjacent non-tumor tissue in lung cancer. TCRdb reprocessed the multiplex PCR reads with MiXCR, giving one entry per CDR3 protein. The sample has fewer than 130,000 distinct CDR3 sequences; nearly 85% are singletons. The sequenced sample consisted of lung tumor tissue. The receptors originated from a man in his 70s with non-small cell lung cancer. CDR3s include the opening cysteine and the closing phenylalanine or tryptophan. Each record gives: J gene, D gene, V gene, CDR3 protein. D genes are given only for firm matches.

TRBJ1-3	-	TRBV11-2	CASSLDEGFFGNTIYF
TRBJ2-7	TRBD1	TRBV5-5	CASSWGQRFDEQYF
TRBJ1-2	-	TRBV4-3	CSSSQDLGTGRYTF
TRBJ2-5	-	TRBV6-2/TRBV6-3	CASSPQLKSQYF
TRBJ2-6	-	TRBV11-2	CTSSLVLANILTF
TRBJ1-1	-	TRBV5-1	CTSGVKGGETEAFF
TRBJ2-5	-	TRBV12-3/TRBV12-4	CASSGLARVVETQCF
TRBJ2-7	-	TRBV11-2	CASSGDILSYGQYF
TRBJ2-7	-	TRBV11-3	CAGSLTGHFSYEQYF
TRBJ2-1	TRBD2	TRBV10-3	CAISNGEGRPYNEQFF
TRBJ1-2	-	TRBV11-2	CASSLTEDGYTF
TRBJ1-2	-	TRBV29-1	CIAERGKANYAYTF
TRBJ1-1	TRBD1	TRBV19	CASSIPGTGRNTEAFF
TRBJ2-3	-	TRBV5-6	CANSSTRSSDTQYF
TRBJ2-7	TRBD2	TRBV7-2	CASSFTSGVSYEQYF
TRBJ1-2	-	TRBV20-1	CSARKTRLRYGYTF
TRBJ2-1	TRBD2	TRBV4-3	CAIRQDPAGAENNEQFF
TRBJ1-6	TRBD1	TRBV6-1	CTSRGDSRYNSPFHF
TRBJ1-4	TRBD1	TRBV6-1	CASTDRATNEKQFF
TRBJ2-3	-	TRBV5-4	CASSSTSGRRTDTQYF
TRBJ2-7	-	TRBV5-6	CASSAFNEQYF
TRBJ2-7	-	TRBV13	CVSSPVVGGPEREQYF
TRBJ2-7	-	TRBV11-2	CASSLDSVWPYEQYF
TRBJ2-6	TRBD1	TRBV19	CASSHRDSASGANVLTF
TRBJ2-1	-	TRBV6-5	CTSHIGLLYNEQFF
TRBJ2-1	-	TRBV6-1	CARNVCGKNEQFF
TRBJ2-5	-	TRBV29-1	CSVDGGVWETKYF
TRBJ2-3	TRBD2	TRBV20-1	CSAPLVSGGLTDTQYF
TRBJ2-1	-	TRBV6-2/TRBV6-3	CARSYGQEYNEQSF
TRBJ2-3	-	TRBV6-2/TRBV6-3	CASSYSMTIGHQDTQYF
TRBJ1-3	-	TRBV28	CASCSMTGSGSGNTIYF
TRBJ2-7	TRBD1	TRBV6-1	CASSDYSTNRGQYF
TRBJ1-1	-	TRBV29-1	CSVDDRHGVTEAFF
TRBJ2-3	TRBD2	TRBV2	CARLGLAGEADTQYF
TRBJ2-7	-	TRBV6-6	CASSYCGLPYGQYF
TRBJ2-7	-	TRBV28	CASSPDREKYF
TRBJ2-7	-	TRBV10-3	CAINPGSSEQYF
TRBJ1-2	-	TRBV29-1	CGAQTTGVGGYIF
TRBJ2-7	-	TRBV4-2	CASSQVVSSYEQYF
TRBJ2-7	-	TRBV6-1	CASSSRTTVNSYVQYF
TRBJ1-5	-	TRBV12-3/TRBV12-4	CASTEGGFSRPQHF
TRBJ1-5	TRBD1	TRBV6-1	CASSEAGGWQPQHF